The 27 T cell receptor beta chains below come from one sample, sequenced in a study of shared clonotypes between healthy human individuals (dated by TCRdb to the early 2020s). The protocol used for the library was the immunoSEQ multiplex PCR assay. TCRdb provides this immuneACCESS table in a form limited to in-frame rearrangements. Some clones are lacking; in checked studies, under half of them reflect an unresolved V gene, and why the rest are absent is not known. The sample table holds hundreds of thousands of clones, of which nearly 98% were seen once. Of the sample, 0.25% to 0.35% is held by the ten largest clones. CD8 naive samples were obtained by positive selection for CCR7 among CD45RO-negative cells, yielding a CD45RA+CCR7+ population from which TemRA cells were excluded. Specimen: naive CD8+ T cells sorted from blood. Taken with the paper, the label for cell subset or site translates to: CD45RA+CCR7+. The receptors originated from a man aged 25-45 years in good health.

V gene TRBV7-8 combines with J gene TRBJ1-4; TRBD1 might be the D (6 bases). The germline CDR1 and CDR2 sequences are SGHVS and FQNEAQ. The CDR3 extends over 17 amino acids. Trimming left V 2 bases short and J 3 bases short, with 16 bases between. CDR3 coding DNA: TGTGCCAGCAGCTTACTAGGGGGGATTGGGTCTAATGAAAAACTGTTTTTT. Translating gives CASSLLGGIGSNEKLFF.

The chain joins TRBV11-1 to TRBJ2-7, with a weak D call TRBD2 (5 bases). The germline gives CDR1 SGHAT, CDR2 FQDESV (reference sequence). V was clipped by 4 bases and J by 2 bases, with 9 bases between them. This CDR3 region has 13 residues. This CDR3 reads CASSWLAAYEQYF. The CDR3 region has the DNA TGTGCCAGCAGCTGGCTAGCAGCCTACGAGCAGTACTTC.

This chain uses TRBV19 with TRBJ2-7; 7 nucleotides agree with TRBD2. CDR1 and CDR2 (germline): LNHDA, SQIVND (reference sequence). The CDR3 is 13 residues long. After removal of 6 bases from V and 2 bases from J, the junction contained 4 bases not matched to a gene. The CDR3 bases are TGTGCCAGTAGCGGACTAGGAGCCTACGAGCAGTACTTC. Its translation: CASSGLGAYEQYF.

This chain joins TRBV10-3 and TRBJ2-3, with a weak D call TRBD1 (6 bases). Trimming shortened V by 4 bases and J by 3 bases, and 14 bases separated the two germline ends. The CDR3 is 15 amino acids. Germline values: CDR1 ENHRY, CDR2 SYGVKD. As DNA, the CDR3 is TGTGCCATCAGTGGGTTACAGGGTCATACAGATACGCAGTATTTT. It codes for CAISGLQGHTDTQYF.

This clone appeared once. The junction differs from germline at one of its ends, possibly a read error. The genes are TRBV7-9 and TRBJ2-7; TRBD2 aligns across 11 bases. Germline assignment: CDR1 SEHNR and CDR2 FQNEAQ (reference sequence). The CDR3 has 16 residues. The CDR3 DNA reads as TGTGCCAGCAGCTTAGCACTAGCGGGAGAATCCTTCGAGCAGTACTTC. Encoded protein: CASSLALAGESFEQYF.

This chain links TRBV18 with TRBJ1-1, with 8 bases that match TRBD1. CDR1 and CDR2 from the germline V gene are KGHSH and LQKENI. The CDR3 is made up of 17 amino acids. V lost 8 bases, J lost 6 bases, and 20 bases stayed unmatched. CDR3 residues: CASTGQGRTISEAEAFF. CDR3 bases: TGTGCCAGCACCGGACAGGGCCGGACAATATCGGAGGCTGAAGCTTTCTTT.

The V gene is TRBV5-4, the J gene TRBJ2-4, with 7 bases aligning to TRBD1. The CDR3 runs 15 residues. Germline V lookup: CDR1 SGHNT, CDR2 YYREEE (reference sequence). V was clipped by 3 bases and J by 4 bases; unmatched bases: 7. The CDR3 DNA sequence: TGTGCCAGCAGCTGGGGACAGATGGATAAAAACATTCAGTACTTC. Encoded protein: CASSWGQMDKNIQYF. The whole variable domain, remainder taken from reference TRBV5-4 and TRBJ2-4, is ETGVTQSPTHLIKTRGQQVTLRCSSQSGHNTVSWYQQALGQGPQFIFQYYREEENGRGNFPPRFSGLQFPNYSSELNVNALELDDSALYLCASSWGQMDKNIQYFGAGTRLSVL.

The chain is built from TRBV29-1 and TRBJ2-1; D might be TRBD2 (6 bases). CDR1 SQVTM and CDR2 ANQGSEA come from the germline V gene. The germline V and J ends were trimmed by 4 bases and 7 bases, with 11 bases remaining between them. CDR3 size: 12 residues. The CDR3 loop reads CSVGYSGNEQFF. CDR3 DNA: TGCAGCGTTGGTTATAGCGGTAATGAGCAGTTCTTC.

This clone has only a few counts. The chain has TRBV13 and TRBJ2-1; 11 bases agree with TRBD2. This CDR3 comprises 19 residues. CDR1 PRHDT and CDR2 FYEKMQ come from the germline V gene (reference sequence). The V gene end was trimmed by 5 bases and the J gene end by 3 bases; junction bases not matched to a gene: 15. The CDR3 coding sequence is TGTGCCAGCAGCCAAACGGGACTAGCGGATAGAGAGGGCTACAATGAGCAGTTCTTC. Amino acid sequence: CASSQTGLADREGYNEQFF.

This chain uses TRBV6-1 with TRBJ2-5; unclear D gene. Germline CDR1 and CDR2: MNHNS and SASEGT. Trimming removed 4 bases from V and 1 base from J, with 13 bases in between. The CDR3 loop spans 15 amino acids. CDR3 coding DNA: TGTGCCAGCAGTGCACAAAGAGTGCCCCAAGAGACCCAGTACTTC. As protein: CASSAQRVPQETQYF.

V gene TRBV11-2 combines with J gene TRBJ2-1; 9 nucleotides agree with TRBD2. The CDR3 is 16 residues long. With 5 bases clipped from V and 3 bases from J, the junction kept 8 bases outside the gene matches. Germline V gives CDR1 SGHAT, CDR2 FQNNGV. CDR3 region: CASSPLASGVYNEQFF. DNA of the CDR3: TGTGCCAGCAGCCCCCTGGCTAGCGGGGTCTACAATGAGCAGTTCTTC.

This chain links TRBV9 with TRBJ2-1, with TRBD2 as a possible D gene (5 bases). V lost 0 bases and J 4 bases, leaving 17 bases between the germline ends. The germline CDR1 and CDR2 sequences are SGDLS and YYNGEE. The CDR3 spans 17 residues. The CDR3, as DNA: TGTGCCAGCAGCGTAGATGTGGGGAGCGGAGGATACAATGAGCAGTTCTTC. It yields the protein CASSVDVGSGGYNEQFF.

This rearrangement joins TRBV27 to TRBJ1-1; D might be TRBD1 (5 bases). Between the trimmed V and J ends, which lost 6 bases and 4 bases, there was a span of 15 bases. CDR1 MNHEY and CDR2 SMNVEV come from the germline V gene (reference sequence). The CDR3 length is 14 residues. The CDR3 protein is CASRVAGGVTEAFF. CDR3 bases: TGTGCCAGCAGGGTGGCGGGGGGGGTCACTGAAGCTTTCTTT.

The chain couples TRBV11-3 to TRBJ2-1, with 7 bases that match TRBD1. CDR1 and CDR2 from the germline V gene are SGHNT and YENEEA. The trim removed 2 bases at V and 8 bases at J, leaving 3 bases unmatched. This CDR3 contains 13 residues. The CDR3: CASSLTTGYEQFF. The CDR3 bases are TGTGCCAGCAGCTTAACGACAGGGTATGAGCAGTTCTTC.

This rearrangement joins TRBV11-2 to TRBJ2-1, with 10 bases matching TRBD2. CDR1 SGHAT and CDR2 FQNNGV come from the germline V gene. The CDR3 is 18 amino acids. V lost 3 bases to trimming and J lost 3 bases; unmatched junction nucleotides: 11. CDR3 sequence: CASSLGTSGTPIYNEQFF. CDR3 bases: TGTGCCAGCAGCTTGGGAACTAGCGGGACGCCAATCTACAATGAGCAGTTCTTC.

V gene TRBV29-1 combines with J gene TRBJ2-5; no reliable D call. The CDR3 totals 15 residues. Germline CDR1 reads SQVTM; CDR2 reads ANQGSEA. V was trimmed by 1 base and J by 0 bases, leaving 12 bases between them. CDR3 DNA sequence: TGCAGCGTTGAAGGGCAGCCCAGACACCAAGAGACCCAGTACTTC. This sequence encodes CSVEGQPRHQETQYF.

For the CDR3, the DNA is TGTGCCAGCAGCTTAAGGCAGGGGAAAGAGACCCAGTACTTC. It is translated as CASSLRQGKETQYF. The rearrangement joins TRBV7-9 to TRBJ2-5; weak D call: TRBD1 (6 bases). The CDR3 contains 14 residues. The V and J ends lost 2 bases and 3 bases respectively, with 10 bases between them. Looked up from germline, CDR1 is SEHNR and CDR2 is FQNEAQ (reference sequence).

This chain joins TRBV7-2 and TRBJ2-1; a weak D match, TRBD1 (7 bases). The germline CDR1 and CDR2 sequences are SGHTA and FQGNSA. V lost 1 base, J lost 10 bases, and 17 bases lay in between. The length of the CDR3 is 15 residues. The CDR3 is CASSLGSGGGREQFF. The DNA for the CDR3 is TGTGCCAGCAGCTTAGGTTCAGGAGGGGGCCGGGAGCAGTTCTTC.

The chain couples TRBV7-9 to TRBJ2-7, with TRBD2 identical over 13 bases. This CDR3 contains 15 residues. Trimming took 5 bases from V and 3 from J; bases not matched to a gene: 4. Per germline, CDR1 SEHNR and CDR2 FQNEAQ (reference sequence). The CDR3 DNA reads as TGTGCCAGCAGCCGTGGACTAGCGGGAGACTACGAGCAGTACTTC. Its translation is CASSRGLAGDYEQYF.

The chain links TRBV28 to TRBJ2-5; no firm D call. The germline CDR1 and CDR2 sequences are MDHEN and SYDVKM. The CDR3 length is 11 residues. V lost 5 bases, J lost 5 bases, and 6 bases lay in between. The CDR3 loop is CASSPSETQYF. For the CDR3, the DNA is TGTGCCAGCAGTCCGAGCGAGACCCAGTACTTC.

This chain uses TRBV27 with TRBJ1-3; D is ambiguous. The CDR3 extends over 14 amino acids. Trimming shortened V by 0 bases and J by 0 bases, and 3 bases separated the two germline ends. Germline V lookup: CDR1 MNHEY, CDR2 SMNVEV (reference sequence). The CDR3: CASSLSTSGNTIYF. In DNA, the CDR3 is TGTGCCAGCAGTTTATCGACCTCTGGAAACACCATATATTTT.

CDR3 region: CAIGASSGNTIYF. DNA of the CDR3: TGTGCCATCGGGGCTAGCTCTGGAAACACCATATATTTT. The genes are TRBV2 and TRBJ1-3; possible D gene TRBD1, 5 bases. CDR3 length: 13 residues. From germline, CDR1 is SNHLY and CDR2 FYNNEI. Trimming removed 10 bases from V and 0 bases from J, with 10 bases in between. The whole variable domain, filled in from reference TRBV2 and TRBJ1-3, reads EPEVTQTPSHQVTQMGQEVILRCVPISNHLYFYWYRQILGQKVEFLVSFYNNEISEKSEIFDDQFSVERPDGSNFTLKIRSTKLEDSAMYFCAIGASSGNTIYFGEGSWLTVV.

A single count supports this clone. V usage is TRBV11-2 and J usage is TRBJ2-3; D is possibly TRBD2 (5 bases). The V end lost 5 bases, the J end lost 0 bases, and 12 bases lay between the germline ends. CDR1 is SGHAT, CDR2 FQNNGV, per germline. This CDR3 region has 15 residues. This CDR3 is CASSHPSSSTDTQYF. The CDR3 nucleotides are TGTGCCAGCAGCCACCCTAGCTCAAGCACAGATACGCAGTATTTT.

On this clone itself: The identical CDR3 is also encoded by other nucleotide sequences in the sample. In nucleotides, the CDR3 is TGTGCCAGCAGTCTTGGACAGGGCCCCTACGAGCAGTACTTC. It codes for CASSLGQGPYEQYF. The chain combines TRBV27 with TRBJ2-7; TRBD1 matches 8 bases. This CDR3 is built from 14 residues. CDR1 is MNHEY, CDR2 SMNVEV, per germline (reference sequence). V was pared by 5 bases and J by 2 bases, with 5 bases of the junction left unmatched.

V usage is TRBV11-2 and J usage is TRBJ1-2; D gene uncertain. Germline V gene sequence: CDR1 SGHAT, CDR2 FQNNGV. The length of the CDR3 is 18 residues. V shed 5 bases and J shed 2 bases, with 24 bases lying between them. CDR3 sequence reads: CASSLGRSAPLPNYGYTF. DNA for the CDR3: TGTGCCAGCAGCCTAGGACGCAGTGCGCCCCTCCCCAACTATGGCTACACCTTC.

The chain links TRBV10-1 to TRBJ2-1; 10 bases fit TRBD2. Germline loops: CDR1 WNHNN, CDR2 SYGVQD (reference sequence). V dropped 2 bases and J dropped 0; count of bases not matched to a gene: 4. There are 17 residues in the CDR3. Here the CDR3 reads CASSERLAGPSYNEQFF. The CDR3, as DNA: TGCGCCAGCAGTGAGAGACTAGCGGGTCCCTCCTACAATGAGCAGTTCTTC.

The chain uses TRBV5-1 and TRBJ2-5; 7 bases line up with TRBD1. V shed 1 base and J 5 bases; nucleotides not matched to a gene: 5. CDR3 length: 14 amino acids. The germline V gene encodes CDR1 SGHRS and CDR2 YFSETQ. CDR3 in DNA: TGCGCCAGCAGCTTGAGGGGGCGCGGGGAGACCCAGTACTTC. This codes for CASSLRGRGETQYF.